Below, 18 T cell receptor beta chains from the same sample are listed, as sequenced in a study of cytomegalovirus exposure and HLA in healthy donors. The PCR employed 60 Vbeta primers together with 13 Jbeta primers. Repertoires were generated with immunoSEQ multiplex PCR, while TCRdb's copy carries only in-frame clones and drops some. The sample includes around 130,000 clones, around 83% of them seen just once. The material sequenced was PBMCs. The source of these receptors is a woman under 40 in good health and CMV-seropositive.

Details on this clone: Other DNA sequences of this sample code for an identical CDR3. This chain uses TRBV5-1 with TRBJ2-1, with 10 bases identical to TRBD2. This CDR3 has 15 amino acids. Looked up from germline, CDR1 is SGHRS and CDR2 is YFSETQ. V was clipped by 1 base and J by 2 bases; unmatched bases: 0. The CDR3, as DNA: TGCGCCAGCAGCTTGACTAGCGGGACCTACAATGAGCAGTTCTTC. This codes for CASSLTSGTYNEQFF.

This chain links TRBV4-2 with TRBJ2-7; 12 bases agree with TRBD2. The germline CDR1 and CDR2 sequences are LGHNA and YNFKEQ. V trimming: 0 bases; J trimming: 4 bases; junction bases outside the gene matches: 4. This CDR3 region has 16 residues. The CDR3 DNA follows: TGTGCCAGCAGCCAAGAACTAGCGGGAGGCCTATACGAGCAGTACTTC. Translating gives CASSQELAGGLYEQYF.

The chain has TRBV14 and TRBJ1-2; D gene uncertain. V was pared by 1 base and J by 2 bases, with 5 bases between. Germline CDR1 and CDR2: SGHDN and FVKESK. The CDR3 spans 13 residues. CDR3 in DNA: TGTGCCAGCAGCCAAGGAGCGAACTATGGCTACACCTTC. Translation: CASSQGANYGYTF.

This clone was detected a few times. The chain links TRBV9 to TRBJ2-6; D uncertain. Trimming shortened V by 3 bases and J by 3 bases, and 7 bases separated the two germline ends. The CDR3 is 14 amino acids. Looked up from germline, CDR1 is SGDLS and CDR2 is YYNGEE. CDR3 protein: CASSAVVGANVLTF. In nucleotides, the CDR3 is TGTGCCAGCAGCGCTGTAGTTGGGGCCAACGTCCTGACTTTC.

The chain combines TRBV29-1 with TRBJ2-3, with D uncertain. Germline CDR1 is SQVTM and CDR2 is ANQGSEA. V was shortened by 7 bases and J by 6 bases, with 11 bases between the two germline ends. CDR3 length equals 11 residues. The CDR3 nucleotides read TGCAGCGCCTCTCGCGCGGATACGCAGTATTTT. Translation gives CSASRADTQYF.

The rearrangement joins TRBV18 to TRBJ1-5; perhaps TRBD1 as D (5 bases). Germline V gene sequence: CDR1 KGHSH, CDR2 LQKENI. Between the trimmed V and J ends, which lost 3 bases and 0 bases, there was a span of 9 bases. The CDR3 runs 15 residues. In nucleotides, the CDR3 is TGTGCCAGCTCACCTGAAGGGGCTAGCAATCAGCCCCAGCATTTT. Protein: CASSPEGASNQPQHF.

The chain couples TRBV7-9 to TRBJ2-2; 16 nucleotides align to TRBD2. V dropped 3 bases and J dropped 4; count of bases not matched to a gene: 8. The CDR3 runs 19 residues. Germline assignment: CDR1 SEHNR and CDR2 FQNEAQ (reference sequence). The CDR3 coding sequence is TGTGCCAGCAGCTTCCCGGGACTAGCGGGGGGGCCCATCACCGGGGAGCTGTTTTTT. As protein: CASSFPGLAGGPITGELFF.

The chain recombines TRBV5-1 with TRBJ2-7, with 7 bases fitting TRBD1. Germline V CDR1 and CDR2: SGHRS, YFSETQ. Unmatched junction bases numbered 13, after V lost 4 bases and J lost 6 bases. This CDR3 is built from 15 residues. CDR3 sequence: CASSPLDRLIGEQYF. The CDR3 bases are TGCGCCAGCAGCCCCCTGGACAGGCTAATTGGCGAGCAGTACTTC. The full variable domain, with the rest looked up from reference TRBV5-1 and TRBJ2-7, is KAGVTQTPRYLIKTRGQQVTLSCSPISGHRSVSWYQQTPGQGLQFLFEYFSETQRNKGNFPGRFSGRQFSNSRSEMNVSTLELGDSALYLCASSPLDRLIGEQYFGPGTRLTVT.

This chain uses TRBV6-5 with TRBJ1-2, with a tentative D call TRBD1 (6 bases). CDR3 length equals 14 residues. Germline V gene lookup returns CDR1 MNHEY and CDR2 SVGAGI. V dropped 6 bases and J dropped 0 bases, with 11 bases sitting between them. CDR3 in DNA: TGTGCCAGCAGGCGGACAGTTTCTAACTATGGCTACACCTTC. The encoded protein is CASRRTVSNYGYTF.

The rearrangement uses TRBV18 and TRBJ2-5; possibly TRBD2 for D (6 bases). The DNA end lines up better with TRBJ2-7; the J call may be wrong. The CDR3 loop spans 14 amino acids. Germline CDR1 reads KGHSH; CDR2 reads LQKENI. CDR3 coding DNA: TGTGCCAGCTCACCAAGCCCTAGCGTCGACGAGCAGTACTTC. This gives the protein CASSPSPSVDEQYF.

The V gene is TRBV5-4, the J gene TRBJ2-5; 7 bases are a match to TRBD1. Germline V gene data show CDR1 as SGHNT and CDR2 as YYREEE (reference sequence). The CDR3 runs 14 residues. Trimming removed 1 base from V and 4 bases from J; junction bases left unmatched: 4. CDR3 loop: CASSLRQGGETQYF. CDR3 coding DNA: TGTGCCAGCAGCTTGCGACAGGGCGGAGAGACCCAGTACTTC.

The chain carries TRBV6-6 and TRBJ2-3; 8 bases agree with TRBD2. Germline V CDR1 and CDR2: MNHNY, SVGAGI (reference sequence). The CDR3 runs 16 residues. The V and J ends lost 8 bases and 3 bases, in that order; junction bases with no gene match: 13. The CDR3: CASSDGGSGKTDTQYF. The DNA for the CDR3 is TGTGCCAGCTCTGATGGGGGTAGCGGGAAGACAGATACGCAGTATTTT.

This clone was observed at least ten times. The V call is TRBV19, the J call TRBJ1-2, with 10 bases lining up with TRBD1. Losses at the gene ends were 6 bases for V and 3 bases for J; bases not matched to a gene: 10. The CDR3 is 16 amino acids. CDR1 and CDR2 (germline): LNHDA, SQIVND (reference sequence). The CDR3 sequence is CASSSRDRGSHYGYTF. For the CDR3, the DNA is TGTGCCAGTAGCTCCCGGGACAGGGGAAGTCACTATGGCTACACCTTC.

The chain couples TRBV2 to TRBJ1-5; D is perhaps TRBD1 (5 bases). This CDR3 has 14 amino acids. Trimming cost V 4 bases and J 7 bases, with 14 bases left between them. The germline V gene encodes CDR1 SNHLY and CDR2 FYNNEI. In nucleotides, the CDR3 is TGTGCCAGCAGTGGGGAGGGGCGCGAACAGCCCCAGCATTTT. Protein product: CASSGEGREQPQHF.

The V call is TRBV2, the J call TRBJ1-5; D is undetermined. Trimming pared 6 bases from V and 1 base from J, leaving 7 bases between. The germline V gene has CDR1 SNHLY and CDR2 FYNNEI. The CDR3 has 13 residues. CDR3 nucleotide sequence: TGTGCCAGCAGGAGTATCAGCAATCAGCCCCAGCATTTT. It encodes CASRSISNQPQHF.

J is TRBJ2-3 and V is TRBV27, with a possible D match to TRBD2 (6 bases). The V end was cut by 4 bases, the J end by 1 base, with 12 bases between. The length of the CDR3 is 15 residues. Germline V lookup: CDR1 MNHEY, CDR2 SMNVEV (reference sequence). CDR3 nucleotide sequence: TGTGCCAGCAGTTCCCCGGAGGGGCGCACAGATACGCAGTATTTT. This codes for CASSSPEGRTDTQYF.

This rearrangement joins TRBV29-1 to TRBJ2-2; 9 bases align to TRBD1. V gave up 4 bases and J gave up 0 bases; unmatched junction bases: 3. Germline CDR1 and CDR2: SQVTM and ANQGSEA. This CDR3 spans 15 amino acids. The CDR3 region is CSVGTGAANTGELFF. In nucleotides, the CDR3 is TGCAGCGTTGGGACAGGGGCCGCGAACACCGGGGAGCTGTTTTTT.

The chain employs TRBV10-2 and TRBJ2-2; TRBD2 matches 12 bases. V dropped 8 bases and J dropped 6; count of bases not matched to a gene: 4. Germline-derived CDR1 and CDR2 are WSHSY and SAAADI. The CDR3 sequence is 14 residues long. The CDR3 loop reads CASRLAGGPGELFF. The CDR3 region has the DNA TGCGCCAGCCGTCTAGCGGGAGGGCCCGGGGAGCTGTTTTTT.